The entry that follows covers one TCR beta chain sequence. The data were taken from a study of long-term antiretroviral therapy in people with HIV. Across the whole study: Specimens dating back about a decade before the 2015 immediate-ART recommendation are the oldest included.

Germline CDR1 is SGHTA and CDR2 is FQGNSA. J gave up 3 bases and V 4 bases, and 2 bases lay outside the gene matches. The CDR3 extends over 14 amino acids. At survey level, the immunoSEQ assay was run in its v3.0 version. This table comes from immunoSEQ multiplex PCR, and its TCRdb copy is limited to in-frame clones, with some not included. The table shows 17,000 or so clones, with 75% to 95% occurring only once. The J gene is TRBJ2-7, the V gene TRBV7-2; 11 bases are shared with TRBD2. The sequence came from a man in his sixties with HIV. The sample here was unsorted PBMCs, taken 0.3 years after starting antiretroviral therapy. The CDR3 nucleotides read TGTGCCAGCAGCTGGGGGACTAGCGGCTACGAGCAGTACTTC. Protein: CASSWGTSGYEQYF.